Below, 12 T cell receptor beta chains from the same sample are listed, as sequenced in a study of T cell responses to AZD1222 COVID-19 vaccine. Libraries were prepared by immunoSEQ multiplex PCR; TCRdb keeps only in-frame clonotypes and omits some of them. The repertoire holds some 170,000 clones, with approximately 93% as singletons. Sequenced here: peripheral blood, sampled 28 days after the second AZD1222 dose. The source of these receptors is an adult who received the AZD1222 COVID-19 vaccine.

There are a few counts of this clone. Other DNA variants within this sample encode the same CDR3. The rearrangement joins TRBV4-1 to TRBJ1-4, with D possibly being TRBD1 (5 bases). The germline V gene has CDR1 MGHRA and CDR2 YSYEKL. The CDR3 extends over 17 amino acids. V was shortened by 1 base and J by 0 bases, with 12 bases between the two germline ends. CDR3 nucleotides: TGCGCCAGCAGCCAAGGCCCAACGGGGGCAACTAATGAAAAACTGTTTTTT. This gives the protein CASSQGPTGATNEKLFF.

As for this clone: Its ends do not fully match the called genes, so a read error is possible. The chain couples TRBV7-7 to TRBJ2-3; D gene uncertain. Germline V gene sequence: CDR1 SSHAT, CDR2 FNYEAQ (reference sequence). The CDR3 spans 13 residues. The DNA for the CDR3 is TGTGCTAGCAGCCTCGCCTACACAGATACGCAGTATTTT. Protein product: CASSLAYTDTQYF.

This clone has a handful of counts. The chain recombines TRBV18 with TRBJ2-3; 9 bases are a match to TRBD1. This CDR3 is 14 amino acids long. V lost 3 bases to trimming and J lost 4 bases; unmatched junction nucleotides: 2. CDR1 and CDR2 (germline): KGHSH, LQKENI. CDR3 protein: CASSPRTGADTQYF. CDR3 DNA sequence: TGTGCCAGCTCACCTAGGACAGGGGCAGATACGCAGTATTTT.

The CDR3 DNA is TGTGCCAGCAGCGGACAGGTTTACAATGAGCAGTTCTTC. It translates to CASSGQVYNEQFF. V usage is TRBV6-5 and J usage is TRBJ2-1; 7 nucleotides match TRBD1. J lost 4 bases, V lost 6 bases, and 3 bases had no gene match. This CDR3 contains 13 residues. CDR1 and CDR2 (germline): MNHEY, SVGAGI.

The rearrangement links TRBV12-2 to TRBJ2-2. TRBV12-2 is noted as a pseudogene. This CDR3 comprises 18 residues. The CDR3: CASRLNIRGPPETGELFF. The CDR3 DNA reads TGTGCAAGTCGCTTAAACATACGCGGACCGCCGGAAACCGGGGAGCTGTTTTTT.

This chain joins TRBV5-5 and TRBJ2-3, with 7 bases identical to TRBD2. The CDR3 has 15 residues. Germline trimming cut 4 bases from V and 2 bases from J; bases unmatched to any gene: 7. Germline CDR1 reads SGHKS; CDR2 reads YYEKEE (reference sequence). The chain's CDR3 is CASSQSGAYTDTQYF. Here the CDR3 DNA reads TGTGCCAGCAGCCAAAGCGGGGCCTACACAGATACGCAGTATTTT.

The V call is TRBV6-5, the J call TRBJ2-2; D not certain. The germline gives CDR1 MNHEY, CDR2 SVGAGI. This CDR3 has 14 amino acids. V gave up 6 bases and J gave up 8 bases, with 16 bases separating them. The CDR3 sequence is CASSKGDKLGELFF. CDR3 DNA sequence: TGTGCCAGCAGCAAAGGAGACAAACTTGGGGAGCTGTTTTTT.

This clone appeared once. The rearrangement joins TRBV7-9 to TRBJ1-5, with D perhaps matching TRBD1 (5 bases). The CDR3 consists of 15 residues. Germline CDR1 is SEHNR and CDR2 is FQNEAQ (reference sequence). Trimming removed 1 base from V and 4 bases from J, with 11 bases in between. The CDR3 DNA reads as TGTGCCAGCAGCTTAGTGTCTGGGGCTAATCAGCCCCAGCATTTT. It translates to CASSLVSGANQPQHF.

The chain links TRBV18 to TRBJ1-1; D not certain. The CDR3 is 14 amino acids. The germline V and J ends were trimmed by 2 bases and 0 bases, with 7 bases remaining between them. Germline CDR1 is KGHSH and CDR2 is LQKENI. The CDR3 sequence is CASSPVGMNTEAFF. Written as DNA, the CDR3 is TGTGCCAGCTCACCAGTAGGGATGAACACTGAAGCTTTCTTT. The entire variable domain, with the rest obtained from reference TRBV18 and TRBJ1-1, is as follows: NAGVMQNPRHLVRRRGQEARLRCSPMKGHSHVYWYRQLPEEGLKFMVYLQKENIIDESGMPKERFSAEFPKEGPSILRIQQVVRGDSAAYFCASSPVGMNTEAFFGQGTRLTVV.

The chain links TRBV6-2 or TRBV6-3 to TRBJ2-3; 11 positions match TRBD2. CDR1 is MNHEY, CDR2 SVGEGT, per germline. Trimming cost V 5 bases and J 9 bases; bases outside gene matches: 16. The CDR3 extends over 17 amino acids. Here the CDR3 reads CASSPLGIAGGTRTQYF. The CDR3 DNA reads as TGTGCCAGCAGTCCCCTCGGTATAGCGGGGGGGACAAGGACGCAGTATTTT.

Worth noting for this clone: Within the sample, other DNA sequences also encode this same CDR3. The rearrangement links TRBV12-5 to TRBJ1-6; D not resolved. In germline, CDR1 is LGHNT, CDR2 FRNRAP. CDR3 length equals 17 residues. Trimming cost V 0 bases and J 0 bases, with 9 bases left between them. CDR3 sequence (DNA): TGTGCTAGTGGTTTGGTACTAGGAAGCTCCTATAATTCACCCCTCCACTTT. Protein sequence: CASGLVLGSSYNSPLHF.

The rearrangement uses TRBV18 and TRBJ2-3, with TRBD1 identical over 9 bases. Trimming removed 2 bases from V and 4 bases from J; junction bases left unmatched: 7. There are 16 residues in the CDR3. CDR1 is KGHSH and CDR2 is LQKENI in the germline V gene. The CDR3 nucleotides are TGTGCCAGCTCACCAAGCAACAGGGGGCTCGCAGATACGCAGTATTTT. Its protein product is CASSPSNRGLADTQYF.